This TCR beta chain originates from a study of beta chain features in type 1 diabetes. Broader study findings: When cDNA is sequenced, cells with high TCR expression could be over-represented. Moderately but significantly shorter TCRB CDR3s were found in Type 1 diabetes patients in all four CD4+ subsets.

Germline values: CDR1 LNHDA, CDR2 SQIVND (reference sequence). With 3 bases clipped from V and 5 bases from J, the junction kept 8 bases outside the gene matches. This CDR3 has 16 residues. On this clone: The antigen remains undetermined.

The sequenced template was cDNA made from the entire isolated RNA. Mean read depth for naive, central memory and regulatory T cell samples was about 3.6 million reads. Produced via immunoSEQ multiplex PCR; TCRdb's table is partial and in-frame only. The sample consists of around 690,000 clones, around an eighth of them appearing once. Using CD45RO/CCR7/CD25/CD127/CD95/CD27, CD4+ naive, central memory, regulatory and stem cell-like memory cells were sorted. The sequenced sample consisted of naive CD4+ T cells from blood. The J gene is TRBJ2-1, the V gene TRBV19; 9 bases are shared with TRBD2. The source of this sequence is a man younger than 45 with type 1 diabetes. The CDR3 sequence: CASSILSGGLNNEQFF. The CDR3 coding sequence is TGTGCCAGTAGTATTTTAAGCGGGGGGCTCAACAATGAGCAGTTCTTC.